This passage covers 10 T cell receptor beta chains from one sample sequenced in a study of shared clonotypes between healthy human individuals. Method: immunoSEQ multiplex PCR; TCRdb's copy keeps in-frame clones and lacks some. The table records some 690,000 clones, 80% to 95% of them present only once. Sequenced material: memory CD8+ T cells from PBMCs. As for subset: CD45RO+ cells pooled with CCR7-negative TemRA cells. The origin of the receptors is a man younger than 30 in good health. Some clones in this sample may be carry-over from other donors' samples.

The genes are TRBV6-1 and TRBJ2-7; D gene unclear. Trimming removed 2 bases from V and 2 bases from J, with 10 bases in between. CDR3 length: 14 residues. Germline CDR1 is MNHNS and CDR2 is SASEGT. The CDR3 is CASSERAGTYEQYF. CDR3 sequence (DNA): TGTGCCAGCAGTGAAAGGGCAGGCACCTACGAGCAGTACTTC.

CDR3 loop: CASSSVGGAGIQPQHF. CDR3 DNA sequence: TGTGCCAGTAGTTCTGTTGGAGGGGCCGGGATACAGCCCCAGCATTTT. The rearrangement uses TRBV19 and TRBJ1-5; weak D call: TRBD1 (5 bases). Trimming took off 5 bases at V and 7 bases at J, with 21 bases between the two ends. From germline, CDR1 is LNHDA and CDR2 SQIVND (reference sequence). The CDR3 length is 16 residues.

This chain connects TRBV14 to TRBJ1-2; D ambiguous. The CDR3 length is 16 residues. Germline loops: CDR1 SGHDN, CDR2 FVKESK. Trimming took off 4 bases at V and 7 bases at J, with 22 bases between the two ends. Written as DNA, the CDR3 is TGTGCCAGCAGCCCGATGAGGGTAGGGTTAATCTCTGGCTACACCTTC. Translating it yields CASSPMRVGLISGYTF. Full variable domain (remainder filled in from reference TRBV14 and TRBJ1-2): EAGVTQFPSHSVIEKGQTVTLRCDPISGHDNLYWYRRVMGKEIKFLLHFVKESKQDESGMPNNRFLAERTGGTYSTLKVQPAELEDSGVYFCASSPMRVGLISGYTFGSGTRLTVV.

V and J are TRBV27 and TRBJ2-3; weak D call: TRBD2 (5 bases). The CDR3 contains 15 residues. Germline CDR1 is MNHEY and CDR2 is SMNVEV (reference sequence). Trimming left V 4 bases short and J 2 bases short, with 13 bases between. The CDR3 DNA is TGTGCCAGCAGTTCTTTACGGGAATACACAGATACGCAGTATTTT. Protein: CASSSLREYTDTQYF.

The V and J genes are TRBV7-9 and TRBJ2-1; D perhaps matches TRBD2 (6 bases). Per germline, CDR1 SEHNR and CDR2 FQNEAQ (reference sequence). V gave up 5 bases and J gave up 7 bases, with 21 bases separating them. This CDR3 is 16 amino acids long. CDR3 DNA: TGTGCCAGCAGCCCAACGGGACTCGGCGGAGATAATGAGCAGTTCTTC. As protein: CASSPTGLGGDNEQFF.

J is TRBJ2-5 and V is TRBV27; D remains ambiguous. In germline, CDR1 is MNHEY, CDR2 SMNVEV (reference sequence). V was pared by 4 bases and J by 1 base, with 10 bases between. This CDR3 has 14 amino acids. In DNA form, the CDR3 reads TGTGCCAGCAGTTACGGAACAGCCCAAGAGACCCAGTACTTC. Protein: CASSYGTAQETQYF.

J is TRBJ1-6 and V is TRBV10-3; TRBD1 matches at 9 bases. The CDR3 contains 18 residues. Germline CDR1 reads ENHRY; CDR2 reads SYGVKD. The ends lost 2 bases at V and 9 bases at J; junction bases unmatched: 14. The CDR3 DNA reads as TGTGCCATCAGTGAGGCAAACGGCTTGACAGGGGGTTTTTCACCCCTCCACTTT. This sequence encodes CAISEANGLTGGFSPLHF.

V and J are TRBV11-2 and TRBJ1-3; D is perhaps TRBD1 (5 bases). CDR3 length: 14 amino acids. The germline CDR1 and CDR2 sequences are SGHAT and FQNNGV. V lost 8 bases and J lost 4, with 15 bases in between. The CDR3 coding sequence is TGTGCCAGCCGACGGGGCAGGGCCGGAAACACCATATATTTT. Translated, it gives CASRRGRAGNTIYF.

This chain connects TRBV9 to TRBJ1-3; D not resolved. This CDR3 comprises 15 residues. V lost 1 base to trimming and J lost 0 bases, with 8 bases between them. The germline CDR1 and CDR2 sequences are SGDLS and YYNGEE. The CDR3 loop reads CASSVTSNSGNTIYF. The CDR3 DNA sequence: TGTGCCAGCAGCGTAACGAGCAACTCTGGAAACACCATATATTTT.

As regards this clone: This could be a read error, since a much larger clone is one nucleotide away. Other nucleotide sequences from this sample produce the same CDR3. The chain links TRBV6-6 to TRBJ2-2; no clear D. The germline CDR1 and CDR2 sequences are MNHNY and SVGAGI (reference sequence). The CDR3 has 12 amino acids. The V and J ends lost 2 bases and 3 bases respectively, with 1 base between them. CDR3 sequence reads: CASSYDTGELFF. The CDR3, as DNA: TGTGCCAGCAGTTACGACACCGGGGAGCTGTTTTTT.